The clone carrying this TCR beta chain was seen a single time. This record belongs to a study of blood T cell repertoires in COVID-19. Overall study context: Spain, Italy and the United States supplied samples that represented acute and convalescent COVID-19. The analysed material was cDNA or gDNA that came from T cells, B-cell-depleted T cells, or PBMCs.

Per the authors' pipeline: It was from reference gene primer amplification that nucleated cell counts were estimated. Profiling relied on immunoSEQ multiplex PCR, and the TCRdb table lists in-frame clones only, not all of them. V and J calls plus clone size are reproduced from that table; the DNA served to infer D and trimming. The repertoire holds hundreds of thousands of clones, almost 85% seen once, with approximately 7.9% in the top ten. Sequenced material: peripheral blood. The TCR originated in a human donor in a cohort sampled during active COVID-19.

The CDR3 nucleotides read TGTGCCAGCAGCCCCCAACAGGGGGACACTGAAGCTTTCTTT. Translating it yields CASSPQQGDTEAFF. The chain recombines TRBV7-9 with TRBJ1-1; 8 bases align to TRBD1. The CDR3 loop spans 14 amino acids. Germline lookup yields CDR1 SEHNR and CDR2 FQNEAQ (reference sequence). The J segment lost 3 bases and the V segment lost 5 bases, leaving 5 bases of the junction unmatched.